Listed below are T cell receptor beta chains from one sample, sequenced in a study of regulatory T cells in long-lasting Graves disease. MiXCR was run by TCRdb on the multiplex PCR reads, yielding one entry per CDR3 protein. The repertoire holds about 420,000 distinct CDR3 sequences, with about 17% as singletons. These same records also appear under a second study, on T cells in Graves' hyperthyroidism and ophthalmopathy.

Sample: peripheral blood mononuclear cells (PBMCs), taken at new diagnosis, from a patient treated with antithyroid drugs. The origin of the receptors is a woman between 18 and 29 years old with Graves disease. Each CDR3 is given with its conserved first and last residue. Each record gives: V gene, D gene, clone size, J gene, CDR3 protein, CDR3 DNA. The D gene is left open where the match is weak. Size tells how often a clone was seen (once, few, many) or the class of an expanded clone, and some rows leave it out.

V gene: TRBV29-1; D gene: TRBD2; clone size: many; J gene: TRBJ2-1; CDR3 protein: CSVEGLAGLRNEQFF; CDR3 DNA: TGCAGCGTTGAAGGACTAGCGGGATTGAGGAATGAGCAGTTCTTC
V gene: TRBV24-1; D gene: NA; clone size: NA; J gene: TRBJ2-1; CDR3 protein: CATSDTTRLREQFF; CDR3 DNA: TGTGCCACCAGTGATACGACTAGATTACGTGAGCAGTTCTTC
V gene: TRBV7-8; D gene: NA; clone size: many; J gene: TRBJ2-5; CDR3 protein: CASSSVRDGGETQYF; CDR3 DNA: TGTGCCAGCAGCTCCGTCCGGGACGGTGGGGAGACCCAGTACTTC
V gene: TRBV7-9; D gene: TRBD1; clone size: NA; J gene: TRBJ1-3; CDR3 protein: CASSPGQDAGNTIYF; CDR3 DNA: TGTGCCAGCAGCCCGGGACAGGACGCTGGAAACACCATATATTTT
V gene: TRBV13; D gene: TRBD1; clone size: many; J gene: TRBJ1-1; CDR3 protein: CASSLISTGGTEAFF; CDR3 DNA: TGTGCCAGCAGCTTAATATCGACAGGGGGCACTGAAGCTTTCTTT
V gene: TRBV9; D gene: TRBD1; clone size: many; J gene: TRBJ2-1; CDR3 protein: CASSADRGWGNEQFF; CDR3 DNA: TGTGCCAGCAGCGCCGACAGGGGATGGGGCAATGAGCAGTTCTTC
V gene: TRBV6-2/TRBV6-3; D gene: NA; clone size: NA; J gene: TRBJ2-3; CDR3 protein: CASKKRGGVGTDTQYF; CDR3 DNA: TGTGCCAGCAAAAAACGTGGGGGTGTAGGCACAGATACGCAGTATTTT
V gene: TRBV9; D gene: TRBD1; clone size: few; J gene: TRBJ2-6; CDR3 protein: CASSVQGAISGANVLTF; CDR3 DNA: TGTGCCAGCAGCGTGCAGGGGGCAATTTCTGGGGCCAACGTCCTGACTTTC
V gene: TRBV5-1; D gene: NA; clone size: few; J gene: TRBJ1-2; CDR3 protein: CASSLALDLYGYTF; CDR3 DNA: TGCGCCAGCAGCTTGGCCCTCGATCTTTATGGCTACACCTTC
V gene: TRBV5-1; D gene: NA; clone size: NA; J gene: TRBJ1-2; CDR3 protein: CASSSGGGGYTF; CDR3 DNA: TGCGCCAGCAGCTCCGGGGGGGGAGGCTACACCTTC